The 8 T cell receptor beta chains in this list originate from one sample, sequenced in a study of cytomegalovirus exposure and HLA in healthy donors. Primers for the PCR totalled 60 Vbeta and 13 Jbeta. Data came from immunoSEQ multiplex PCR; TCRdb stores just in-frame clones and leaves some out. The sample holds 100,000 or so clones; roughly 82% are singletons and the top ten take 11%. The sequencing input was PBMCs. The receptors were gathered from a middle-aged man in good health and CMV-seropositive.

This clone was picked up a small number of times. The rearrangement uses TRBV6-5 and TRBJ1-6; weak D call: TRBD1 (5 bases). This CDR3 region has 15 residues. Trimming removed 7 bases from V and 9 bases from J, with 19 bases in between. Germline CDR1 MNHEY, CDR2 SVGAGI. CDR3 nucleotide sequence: TGTGCCAGCACCAAAAGGGGAGGTACGGGTTCACCCCTCCACTTT. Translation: CASTKRGGTGSPLHF.

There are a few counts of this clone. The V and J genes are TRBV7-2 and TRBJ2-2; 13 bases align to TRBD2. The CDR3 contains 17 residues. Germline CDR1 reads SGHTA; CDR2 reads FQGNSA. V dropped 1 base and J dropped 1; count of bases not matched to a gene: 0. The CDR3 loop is CASSLGLAGGNTGELFF. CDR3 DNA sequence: TGTGCCAGCAGCTTAGGACTAGCGGGGGGGAACACCGGGGAGCTGTTTTTT.

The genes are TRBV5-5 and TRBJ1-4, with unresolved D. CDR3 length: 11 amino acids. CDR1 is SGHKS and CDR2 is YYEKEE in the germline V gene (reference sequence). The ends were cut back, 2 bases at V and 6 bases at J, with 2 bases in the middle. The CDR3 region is CASSFYEKLFF. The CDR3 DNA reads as TGTGCCAGCAGCTTCTATGAAAAACTGTTTTTT.

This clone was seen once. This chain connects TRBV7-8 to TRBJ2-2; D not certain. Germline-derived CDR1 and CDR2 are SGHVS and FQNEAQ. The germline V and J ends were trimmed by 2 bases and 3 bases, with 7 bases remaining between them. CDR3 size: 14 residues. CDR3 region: CASSLIRDTGELFF. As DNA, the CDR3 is TGTGCCAGCAGCTTAATACGGGACACCGGGGAGCTGTTTTTT.

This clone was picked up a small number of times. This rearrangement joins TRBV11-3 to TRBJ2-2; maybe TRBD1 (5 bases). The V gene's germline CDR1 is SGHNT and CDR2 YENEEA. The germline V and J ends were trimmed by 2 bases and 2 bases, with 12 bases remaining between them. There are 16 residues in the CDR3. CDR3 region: CASSLWPGNNTGELFF. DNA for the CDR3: TGTGCCAGCAGCTTATGGCCAGGGAATAACACCGGGGAGCTGTTTTTT.

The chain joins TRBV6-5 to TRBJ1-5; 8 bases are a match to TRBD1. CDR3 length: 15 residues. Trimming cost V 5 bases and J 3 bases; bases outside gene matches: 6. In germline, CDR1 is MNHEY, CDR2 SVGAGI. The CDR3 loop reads CASSRQGSTNQPQHF. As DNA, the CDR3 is TGTGCCAGCAGTAGACAGGGGTCAACCAATCAGCCCCAGCATTTT.

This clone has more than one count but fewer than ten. CDR3 DNA sequence: TGCGCCAGCAGAGAGAGGACAGGGACGAACACTGAAGCTTTCTTT. Its protein product is CASRERTGTNTEAFF. J is TRBJ1-1 and V is TRBV5-1; 8 nucleotides agree with TRBD1. Germline V gives CDR1 SGHRS, CDR2 YFSETQ. The CDR3 has 15 amino acids. The ends lost 5 bases at V and 1 base at J; junction bases unmatched: 7.

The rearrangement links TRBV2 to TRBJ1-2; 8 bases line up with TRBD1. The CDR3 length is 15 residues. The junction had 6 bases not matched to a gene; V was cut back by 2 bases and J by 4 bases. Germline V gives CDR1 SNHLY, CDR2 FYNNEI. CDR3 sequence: CASSETQGGGYGYTF. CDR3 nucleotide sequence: TGTGCCAGCAGTGAAACACAGGGGGGTGGCTATGGCTACACCTTC.